This TCR beta chain was documented in a study of shared clonotypes between healthy human individuals. Study observations and caveats: Shared across a few donors were around 5% of the naive CD4 clonotypes.

Concerning this clone itself: Its specificity is unknown.

Trimming stripped 4 bases from V and 1 base from J, with 13 bases between. Germline CDR1 reads MNHNY; CDR2 reads SVGAGI (reference sequence). This CDR3 comprises 15 residues. Sequencing was performed with immunoSEQ multiplex PCR; in TCRdb, only in-frame clones are kept and a portion is missing. The sample gives over a million clones, over 95% of which show up once; approximately 1.2% is in the top ten. Source material: naive CD4+ T cells sorted from blood. Subset given: CD45RA+ positively selected. V gene TRBV6-6 combines with J gene TRBJ1-2; D uncertain. The sequence came from a man younger than 40 in good health. The CDR3 nucleotides read TGTGCCAGCAGTTGGACCGGACTCGTTAACTATGGCTACACCTTC. Protein: CASSWTGLVNYGYTF.